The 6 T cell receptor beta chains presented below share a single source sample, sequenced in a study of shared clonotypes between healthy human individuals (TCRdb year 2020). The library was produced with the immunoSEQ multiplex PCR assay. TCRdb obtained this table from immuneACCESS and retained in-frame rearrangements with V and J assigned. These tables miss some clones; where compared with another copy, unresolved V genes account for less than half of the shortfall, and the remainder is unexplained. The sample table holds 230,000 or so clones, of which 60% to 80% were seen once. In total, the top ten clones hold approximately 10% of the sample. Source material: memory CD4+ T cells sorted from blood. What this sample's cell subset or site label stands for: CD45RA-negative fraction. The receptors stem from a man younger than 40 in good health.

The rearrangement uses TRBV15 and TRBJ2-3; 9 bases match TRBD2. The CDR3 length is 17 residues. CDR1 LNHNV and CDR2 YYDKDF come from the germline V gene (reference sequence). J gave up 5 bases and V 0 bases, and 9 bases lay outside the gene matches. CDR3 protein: CATSRDPTSGPGDTQYF. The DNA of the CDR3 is TGTGCCACCAGCAGAGACCCCACTAGCGGGCCGGGAGATACGCAGTATTTT.

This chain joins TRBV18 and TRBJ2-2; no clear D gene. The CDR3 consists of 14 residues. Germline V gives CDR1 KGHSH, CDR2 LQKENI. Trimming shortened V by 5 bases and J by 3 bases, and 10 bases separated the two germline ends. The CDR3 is CASSTSRDTGELFF. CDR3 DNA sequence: TGTGCCAGCTCAACCAGTCGGGACACCGGGGAGCTGTTTTTT.

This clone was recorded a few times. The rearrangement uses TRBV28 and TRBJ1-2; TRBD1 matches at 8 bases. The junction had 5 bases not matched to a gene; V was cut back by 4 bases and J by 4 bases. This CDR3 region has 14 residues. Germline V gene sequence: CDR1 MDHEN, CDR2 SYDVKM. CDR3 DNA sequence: TGTGCCAGCAGTTCGTCAGGGGGCTCCTATGGCTACACCTTC. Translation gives CASSSSGGSYGYTF.

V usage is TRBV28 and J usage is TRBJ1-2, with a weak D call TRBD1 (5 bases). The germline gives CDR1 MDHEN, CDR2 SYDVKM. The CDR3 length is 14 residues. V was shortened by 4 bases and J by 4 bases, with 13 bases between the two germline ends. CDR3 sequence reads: CASSSGTDAYGYTF. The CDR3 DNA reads TGTGCCAGCAGTTCCGGGACGGATGCCTATGGCTACACCTTC.

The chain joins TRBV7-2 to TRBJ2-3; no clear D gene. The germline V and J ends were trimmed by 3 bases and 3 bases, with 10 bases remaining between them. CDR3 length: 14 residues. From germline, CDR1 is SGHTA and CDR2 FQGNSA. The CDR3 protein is CASSFAMRTDTQYF. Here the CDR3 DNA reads TGTGCCAGCAGCTTCGCTATGAGGACAGATACGCAGTATTTT.

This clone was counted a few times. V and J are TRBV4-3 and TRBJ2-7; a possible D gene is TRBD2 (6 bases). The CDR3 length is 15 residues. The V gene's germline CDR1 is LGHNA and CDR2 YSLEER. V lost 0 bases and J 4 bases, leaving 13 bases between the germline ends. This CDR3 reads CASSQDSGGGYEQYF. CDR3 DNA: TGCGCCAGCAGCCAAGATTCCGGGGGTGGGTACGAGCAGTACTTC.